These 23 T cell receptor beta chains originate from one sample sequenced in a study of PD-1 blockade in classical Hodgkin lymphoma. All patients relapsed after autologous stem cell transplantation, and brentuximab vedotin exposure varied. TCRdb's table, derived via immunoSEQ multiplex PCR, lists solely in-frame clones and lacks some. This table holds 70,000 to 85,000 clones, about 92% found once. Here the sequenced sample was peripheral blood mononuclear cells (PBMCs), taken at baseline. Source of these receptors: a human donor with classical Hodgkin lymphoma.

The chain recombines TRBV6-5 with TRBJ2-2; D is unresolved. This CDR3 comprises 13 residues. Trimming shortened V by 5 bases and J by 6 bases, and 10 bases separated the two germline ends. Germline CDR1 reads MNHEY; CDR2 reads SVGAGI. CDR3 region: CASSGFGPGELFF. CDR3 bases: TGTGCCAGCAGTGGGTTCGGTCCCGGGGAGCTGTTTTTT.

CDR3 in DNA: TGTGCCAGCACCTGGACAGGGTGGACTTTCTTT. Encoded protein: CASTWTGWTFF. The chain carries TRBV6-1 and TRBJ1-1; the match to TRBD1 covers 8 bases. Germline CDR1 is MNHNS and CDR2 is SASEGT. Germline trimming cut 7 bases from V and 12 bases from J; bases unmatched to any gene: 7. The CDR3 has 11 amino acids.

The genes are TRBV6-5 and TRBJ2-1; D may be TRBD1 or TRBD2 (5 bases each). The CDR3 spans 14 residues. CDR1 is MNHEY, CDR2 SVGAGI, per germline. Trimming took 6 bases from V and 4 from J, leaving 13 bases between them. The CDR3 loop reads CASRGTERYNEQFF. The CDR3 DNA reads TGTGCCAGCAGAGGGACCGAGAGGTACAATGAGCAGTTCTTC.

The rearrangement uses TRBV7-9 and TRBJ2-1; 8 nucleotides match TRBD2. V shed 6 bases and J 2 bases; nucleotides not matched to a gene: 6. Germline V gene data show CDR1 as SEHNR and CDR2 as FQNEAQ (reference sequence). This CDR3 is 15 amino acids long. This CDR3 reads CASRELAAPYNEQFF. The CDR3 DNA follows: TGTGCCAGCAGGGAACTAGCGGCCCCCTACAATGAGCAGTTCTTC.

The chain has TRBV6-5 and TRBJ1-1; D may be TRBD1 (6 bases). The germline V and J ends were trimmed by 0 bases and 0 bases, with 8 bases remaining between them. The V gene's germline CDR1 is MNHEY and CDR2 SVGAGI. The CDR3 loop spans 15 amino acids. DNA for the CDR3: TGTGCCAGCAGTTACTCACAGGGCATGAACACTGAAGCTTTCTTT. Translation gives CASSYSQGMNTEAFF.

This clone was detected only once. The rearrangement uses TRBV7-8 and TRBJ1-4; D is perhaps TRBD1 (6 bases). The CDR3 contains 15 residues. V dropped 1 base and J dropped 6 bases, with 12 bases sitting between them. Germline CDR1 SGHVS, CDR2 FQNEAQ. CDR3 protein: CASSLVGTFDEKLFF. Here the CDR3 DNA reads TGTGCCAGCAGCTTAGTTGGGACATTCGATGAAAAACTGTTTTTT.

The chain couples TRBV4-1 to TRBJ2-1; 9 positions agree with TRBD1. CDR3 length: 15 amino acids. The J segment lost 5 bases and the V segment lost 1 base, leaving 3 bases of the junction unmatched. Germline values: CDR1 MGHRA, CDR2 YSYEKL. Written as DNA, the CDR3 is TGCGCCAGCAGCCAAGCCGGGACAGGGAACAATGAGCAGTTCTTC. Its translation: CASSQAGTGNNEQFF.

This clone was recorded once. The chain couples TRBV7-9 to TRBJ1-1; D ambiguous. CDR3 length: 14 residues. Per germline, CDR1 SEHNR and CDR2 FQNEAQ (reference sequence). Trimming took off 5 bases at V and 0 bases at J, with 10 bases between the two ends. CDR3 region: CASSKRVLNTEAFF. Here the CDR3 DNA reads TGTGCCAGCAGCAAGCGAGTTCTGAACACTGAAGCTTTCTTT.

The chain recombines TRBV19 with TRBJ1-2; 12 bases line up with TRBD1. In germline, CDR1 is LNHDA, CDR2 SQIVND (reference sequence). The V segment lost 10 bases and the J segment 1 base; nucleotides outside the gene matches: 4. The CDR3 spans 14 residues. DNA for the CDR3: TGTGCCACGGGGACAGGGGGCTTTAACTATGGCTACACCTTC. Translating it yields CATGTGGFNYGYTF. Looking up the rest from reference TRBV19 and TRBJ1-2 gives the full variable domain: DGGITQSPKYLFRKEGQNVTLSCEQNLNHDAMYWYRQDPGQGLRLIYYSQIVNDFQKGDIAEGYSVSREKKESFPLTVTSAQKNPTAFYLCATGTGGFNYGYTFGSGTRLTVV.

This chain uses TRBV11-1 with TRBJ1-3; D perhaps matches TRBD1 (5 bases). From germline, CDR1 is SGHAT and CDR2 FQDESV (reference sequence). This CDR3 comprises 17 residues. V lost 2 bases to trimming and J lost 0 bases, with 14 bases between them. The CDR3 sequence is CASSLRGRGRSGNTIYF. As DNA, the CDR3 is TGTGCCAGCAGCTTACGGGGCCGGGGTCGCTCTGGAAACACCATATATTTT.

This sequence joins TRBV2 and TRBJ1-5, with 10 bases lining up with TRBD1. The junction had 6 bases not matched to a gene; V was cut back by 4 bases and J by 6 bases. The CDR3 has 15 residues. CDR1 SNHLY and CDR2 FYNNEI come from the germline V gene. The CDR3 bases are TGTGCCAGCAGTGTGTGGACAGGGGGAAGTCAGCCCCAGCATTTT. Protein product: CASSVWTGGSQPQHF.

This clone was recorded only once. The gene calls are TRBV25-1 and TRBJ2-2; the match to TRBD2 covers 9 bases. There are 15 residues in the CDR3. CDR1 and CDR2 from the germline V gene are MGHDK and SYGVNS. J was trimmed by 4 bases and V by 9 bases; bases with no gene match: 9. The CDR3 sequence is CASSSGAVVTGELFF. The DNA for the CDR3 is TGTGCCAGTTCTAGCGGGGCCGTCGTCACCGGGGAGCTGTTTTTT. Drawing the rest from reference TRBV25-1 and TRBJ2-2, the complete variable domain is EADIYQTPRYLVIGTGKKITLECSQTMGHDKMYWYQQDPGMELHLIHYSYGVNSTEKGDLSSESTVSRIRTEHFPLTLESARPSHTSQYLCASSSGAVVTGELFFGEGSRLTVL.

This clone was picked up one time. The chain has TRBV7-3 and TRBJ2-1; unclear D gene. Trimming stripped 0 bases from V and 6 bases from J, with 6 bases between. CDR1 and CDR2 from the germline V gene are SGHTA and FQGTGA. The CDR3 is 13 amino acids. CDR3 residues: CASSLTDFNEQFF. The CDR3 DNA sequence: TGTGCCAGCAGCTTAACCGACTTCAATGAGCAGTTCTTC.

J is TRBJ2-7 and V is TRBV7-9; D perhaps matches TRBD1 (6 bases). Germline V gene sequence: CDR1 SEHNR, CDR2 FQNEAQ (reference sequence). V lost 2 bases, J lost 5 bases, and 19 bases lay in between. CDR3 length: 16 amino acids. CDR3 protein: CASSLRLQGPHHEQYF. CDR3 nucleotide sequence: TGTGCCAGCAGCTTACGCCTACAGGGTCCTCATCACGAGCAGTACTTC.

The chain is built from TRBV18 and TRBJ1-5; a possible D gene is TRBD1 (6 bases). Germline CDR1 reads KGHSH; CDR2 reads LQKENI. The CDR3 has 15 amino acids. The V end was cut by 5 bases, the J end by 5 bases, with 16 bases between. CDR3 DNA: TGTGCCAGCTCAGCCATACAGGGAGTGGATCAGCCCCAGCATTTT. This sequence encodes CASSAIQGVDQPQHF. The full variable domain, completed using reference TRBV18 and TRBJ1-5, is NAGVMQNPRHLVRRRGQEARLRCSPMKGHSHVYWYRQLPEEGLKFMVYLQKENIIDESGMPKERFSAEFPKEGPSILRIQQVVRGDSAAYFCASSAIQGVDQPQHFGDGTRLSIL.

This sequence joins TRBV14 and TRBJ1-4, with no clear D. The V and J ends lost 3 bases and 8 bases respectively, with 22 bases between them. The germline CDR1 and CDR2 sequences are SGHDN and FVKESK. The CDR3 totals 17 residues. The DNA of the CDR3 is TGTGCCAGCAGCCATCTCTTTGCGAACCCCCCCGACGAAAAACTGTTTTTT. It codes for CASSHLFANPPDEKLFF.

The chain combines TRBV7-9 with TRBJ2-7, with D perhaps matching TRBD2 (7 bases). V was clipped by 7 bases and J by 2 bases, with 15 bases between them. The germline gives CDR1 SEHNR, CDR2 FQNEAQ (reference sequence). The CDR3 extends over 14 amino acids. The DNA for the CDR3 is TGTGCCAGCATCCCAAGCGGGGACACCTACGAGCAGTACTTC. Translated, it gives CASIPSGDTYEQYF.

The V call is TRBV5-1, the J call TRBJ1-3; TRBD1 matches 9 bases. Germline assignment: CDR1 SGHRS and CDR2 YFSETQ. The CDR3 sequence is 14 residues long. V shed 2 bases and J 4 bases; nucleotides not matched to a gene: 1. The CDR3 DNA sequence: TGCGCCAGCAGCTTTGACAGGGGGGGAAACACCATATATTTT. Translated, it gives CASSFDRGGNTIYF.

This chain links TRBV5-4 with TRBJ2-1, with 12 bases lining up with TRBD2. V trimming: 3 bases; J trimming: 1 base; junction bases outside the gene matches: 8. CDR3 length: 18 amino acids. Germline V gives CDR1 SGHNT, CDR2 YYREEE (reference sequence). In nucleotides, the CDR3 is TGTGCCAGCAGCTCCCCACTAGCGGGGGGCCCTTCCTACAATGAGCAGTTCTTC. Residues: CASSSPLAGGPSYNEQFF.

V and J are TRBV9 and TRBJ1-5, with D possibly being TRBD1 (5 bases). V was pared by 4 bases and J by 4 bases, with 12 bases between. In germline, CDR1 is SGDLS, CDR2 YYNGEE. The length of the CDR3 is 14 residues. Here the CDR3 reads CASSHGTVNQPQHF. As DNA, the CDR3 is TGTGCCAGCAGCCATGGGACGGTGAATCAGCCCCAGCATTTT.

This clone counts as medium-sized. The CDR3 DNA sequence: TGTGCCAGCAGCCCACGGACGGGCCGCTATGGCTACACCTTC. Translation: CASSPRTGRYGYTF. The chain links TRBV5-6 to TRBJ1-2; no clear D gene. The CDR3 totals 14 residues. V lost 4 bases and J lost 4, with 14 bases in between. Germline CDR1 is SGHDT and CDR2 is YYEEEE.

The rearrangement joins TRBV6-5 to TRBJ2-1, with 12 bases identical to TRBD2. The CDR3 length is 15 residues. The germline V gene has CDR1 MNHEY and CDR2 SVGAGI. The junction had 2 bases not matched to a gene; V was cut back by 5 bases and J by 3 bases. Here the CDR3 DNA reads TGTGCCAGCAGTCTAGCGGGGGGGAACTACAATGAGCAGTTCTTC. Amino acids: CASSLAGGNYNEQFF.

Turning to this clone: Its ends do not fully match the called genes, so a read error is possible. This sequence joins TRBV27 and TRBJ2-1; the match to TRBD2 covers 8 bases. Germline lookup yields CDR1 MNHEY and CDR2 SMNVEV (reference sequence). The CDR3 totals 18 residues. The CDR3 bases are TGTGCCGGCAGTTTATCGGGTCCGGGGACTAGCTCCTACAATGAGCAGTTCTTC. Amino acids: CAGSLSGPGTSSYNEQFF.